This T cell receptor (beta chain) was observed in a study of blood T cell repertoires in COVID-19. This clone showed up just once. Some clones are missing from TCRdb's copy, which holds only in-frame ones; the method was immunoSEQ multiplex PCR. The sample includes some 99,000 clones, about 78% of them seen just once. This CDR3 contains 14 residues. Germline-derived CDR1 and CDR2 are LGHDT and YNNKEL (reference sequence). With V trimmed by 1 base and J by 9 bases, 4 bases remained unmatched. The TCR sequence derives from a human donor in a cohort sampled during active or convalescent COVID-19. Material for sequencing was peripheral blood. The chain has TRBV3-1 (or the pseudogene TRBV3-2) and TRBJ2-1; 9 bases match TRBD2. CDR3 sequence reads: CASSQGLAGVEQFF. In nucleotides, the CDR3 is TGTGCCAGCAGCCAAGGCTTAGCGGGAGTTGAGCAGTTCTTC.